Described below is a single T cell receptor beta chain sequence and its context. Antigen: not known. TCRdb called the RT-PCR reads again in MiXCR, with one record for every CDR3 protein. The sample includes 500,000 to 600,000 distinct CDR3 sequences, 12% of them seen just once. The sample belongs to a study of response to subunit inactivated influenza vaccine. The CDR3 totals 12 residues. Trimming removed 7 bases from V and 1 base from J, with 6 bases in between. Germline values: CDR1 ENHRY, CDR2 SYGVKD. Notes on the study in general: With each seasonal influenza vaccination, the authors suggested, few new T cells are recruited.

Sequenced material: PBMCs from blood, taken on the day of vaccination. The chain combines TRBV10-3 with TRBJ2-3; no clear D. This clonotype was obtained from a man aged 50 or older who received an inactivated influenza vaccine. CDR3 protein: CAITTGTDTQYF. CDR3 coding DNA: TGTGCCATCACAACGGGCACAGATACGCAGTATTTT.